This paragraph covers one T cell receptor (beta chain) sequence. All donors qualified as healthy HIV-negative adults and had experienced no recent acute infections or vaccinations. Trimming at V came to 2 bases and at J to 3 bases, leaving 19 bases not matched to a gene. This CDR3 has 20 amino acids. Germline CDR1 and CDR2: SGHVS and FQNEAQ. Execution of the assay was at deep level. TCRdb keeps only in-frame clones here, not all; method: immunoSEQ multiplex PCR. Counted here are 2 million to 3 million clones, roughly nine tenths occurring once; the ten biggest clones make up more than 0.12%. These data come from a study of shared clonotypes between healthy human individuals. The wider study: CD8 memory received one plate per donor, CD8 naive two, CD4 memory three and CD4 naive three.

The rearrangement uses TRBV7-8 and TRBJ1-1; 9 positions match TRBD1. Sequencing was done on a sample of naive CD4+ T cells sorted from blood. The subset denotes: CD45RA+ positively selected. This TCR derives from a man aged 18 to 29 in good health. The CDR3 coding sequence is TGTGCCAGCAGCTTACGCTTTGGCTTGGGACAGGGTGGACGGGACACTGAAGCTTTCTTT. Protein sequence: CASSLRFGLGQGGRDTEAFF.